Listed below are T cell receptor beta chains from one sample, sequenced in a study of cytomegalovirus exposure and HLA in healthy donors. The protocol was immunoSEQ multiplex PCR, while the TCRdb copy is restricted to in-frame clones and leaves out a portion. The profile covers about 100,000 clones, with roughly 82% appearing a single time and about 10% taken by the ten largest. Sequencing was done on a sample of PBMCs. All receptors come from a man aged 50 or older in good health and CMV-seronegative. Both conserved end residues are part of each CDR3. D genes are given only for firm matches. Clone size is given for some rows only: seen once, a few or many times, or a class if the clone is expanded.

v_gene	j_gene	d_gene	abundance	CDR3nt	CDR3aa
TRBV27	TRBJ1-5	-	-	TGTGCCAGCAGTTATTCATCGGGGAGGGGAAATCAGCCCCAGCATTTT	CASSYSSGRGNQPQHF
TRBV18	TRBJ2-7	-	once	TGTGCCAGCTCACCAGGGGGCCTAACCTACGAGCAGTACTTC	CASSPGGLTYEQYF
TRBV15	TRBJ2-7	TRBD2	once	TGTGCCACCAGCAGGTATCCGAAGACTAGCGGGATTGGGTACGAGCAGTACTTC	CATSRYPKTSGIGYEQYF
TRBV23-1	TRBJ1-2	-	-	TGCGCCAGCAGTCCCTGGAGAGGCCCCGGGGGCTATGGCTACACCTTC	CASSPWRGPGGYGYTF
TRBV27	TRBJ2-1	TRBD1	few	TGTGCCAGCAGCCATGGACAGGGTACGGATGAGCAGTTCTTC	CASSHGQGTDEQFF
TRBV12-5	TRBJ2-1	TRBD2	-	TGTGCTAGTGGTAAAGTAAGCGGGGGGGAAACGAATGAGCAGTTCTTC	CASGKVSGGETNEQFF
TRBV5-1	TRBJ2-5	TRBD2	-	TGCGCCAGCAGCCGCTCCGAGCGGGGACTCCAAGAGACCCAGTACTTC	CASSRSERGLQETQYF
TRBV18	TRBJ1-5	TRBD1	-	TGTGCCAGCTCACCGGCGAGACAGGGGGGATATAGCAATCAGCCCCAGCATTTT	CASSPARQGGYSNQPQHF
TRBV5-1	TRBJ2-2	TRBD2	-	TGCGCCAGCAGGCTAGCGGGCGGTGGGGAGCTGTTTTTT	CASRLAGGGELFF
TRBV5-4	TRBJ2-7	-	few	TGTGCCAGCAGCCAAGACCCGGGGAAAGAGCAGTACTTC	CASSQDPGKEQYF
TRBV5-1	TRBJ2-4	-	-	TGCGCCAGCAGCTCCGAGCTAGCCAAAAACATTCAGTACTTC	CASSSELAKNIQYF
TRBV28	TRBJ1-3	-	-	TGTGCCAGCAGCGTCGACAGCTCTGGAAACACCATATATTTT	CASSVDSSGNTIYF
TRBV5-4	TRBJ2-1	-	once	TGTGCCAGCAGCTTGCAGGGGGTCGGGGGAGGTGAGCAGTTCTTC	CASSLQGVGGGEQFF
TRBV2	TRBJ1-5	-	-	TGTGCCAGCACTACAGGGACTCAGCCCCAGCATTTT	CASTTGTQPQHF
TRBV20-1	TRBJ2-7	-	-	TGCAGTGCTAGTTGGGGCGAGCAGTACTTC	CSASWGEQYF
TRBV7-7	TRBJ2-1	TRBD2	-	TGTGCCAGCAGCCCACTAGCGGGAGAGGCACGTGAGCAGTTCTTC	CASSPLAGEAREQFF
TRBV7-2	TRBJ1-5	-	-	TGTGCCAGCAGCTTAGATGGCCAGCCCCAGCATTTT	CASSLDGQPQHF
TRBV5-1	TRBJ2-2	-	-	TGCGCCAGCAAACCCCTCCAGGGTTCCACCGGGGAGCTGTTTTTT	CASKPLQGSTGELFF
TRBV11-2	TRBJ2-1	TRBD2	-	TGTGCCAGCAGCCGAGGACTAGCCCAGTTCTTC	CASSRGLAQFF
TRBV5-4	TRBJ2-1	TRBD2	-	TGTGCCAGCAGCCGGACTAGCGGAGCCTCTGAACAGTTCTTC	CASSRTSGASEQFF
TRBV7-6	TRBJ2-3	-	-	TGTGCCAGCGGCAACAGGGGAGGCGGCACAGATACGCAGTATTTT	CASGNRGGGTDTQYF
TRBV7-9	TRBJ1-5	-	few	TGTGCCAGCAGCTTAGCACAGAAAAATCAGCCCCAGCATTTT	CASSLAQKNQPQHF
TRBV5-1	TRBJ2-3	-	-	TGCGCCAGCAGCTTTATGGACATCTCAGATACGCAGTATTTT	CASSFMDISDTQYF
TRBV6-1	TRBJ2-7	-	-	TGTGCCAGCAGTAGGCAGGGGAACCCCTACGAGCAGTACTTC	CASSRQGNPYEQYF
TRBV2	TRBJ1-5	-	-	TGTGCCAGCAGTCGTAGGGCAGGGCAACAGCCCCAGCATTTT	CASSRRAGQQPQHF
TRBV28	TRBJ1-4	TRBD1	-	TGTGCCAGCAGGGACCAAAGCAGGGGGCTGAATGAAAAACTGTTTTTT	CASRDQSRGLNEKLFF
TRBV18	TRBJ1-5	-	-	TGTGCCAGCTCACCGCAGGGGACCAATCAGCCCCAGCATTTT	CASSPQGTNQPQHF
TRBV7-6	TRBJ2-1	-	once	TGTGCCAGCAGCTTAGCTCAGGGGCAACGGGAAAATGAGCAGTTCTTC	CASSLAQGQRENEQFF
TRBV7-9	TRBJ1-2	TRBD1	-	TGTGCCAGCAGCCCAGGGGGTTTAGTCTATGGCTACACCTTC	CASSPGGLVYGYTF
TRBV2	TRBJ2-1	-	-	TGTGCCAGCAGTCGTCGGGGTGAGCAGTTCTTC	CASSRRGEQFF
TRBV4-1	TRBJ1-2	-	-	TGCGCCAGCAGCCAAGATTATAACTATGGCTACACCTTC	CASSQDYNYGYTF
TRBV7-3	TRBJ2-7	-	-	TGTGCCAGCAGCTTAACGAGGGCGTCGGACGAGCAGTACTTC	CASSLTRASDEQYF
TRBV28	TRBJ1-1	-	once	TGTGCCAGCAGCCCCCGGCGGGCGGGGAGGGGGGGAGCTTTCTTT	CASSPRRAGRGGAFF
TRBV19	TRBJ1-1	TRBD1	-	TGTGCCAGTAGTGCTACAGGGGCCTCTGAAGCTTTCTTT	CASSATGASEAFF
TRBV4-2	TRBJ1-2	-	-	TGTGCCAGCAGCCAAGTCGGGGGAAGTTGGGACTATGGCTACACCTTC	CASSQVGGSWDYGYTF
TRBV30	TRBJ1-1	-	few	TGTGCCTGGAGCACCGGACTTGAAGCTTTCTTT	CAWSTGLEAFF
TRBV28	TRBJ2-1	-	few	TGTGCCAGCAGTTTGCTGGGGGGAACTTACAATGAGCAGTTCTTC	CASSLLGGTYNEQFF
TRBV10-3	TRBJ1-1	-	once	TGTGCCATCAGTGAGTCTCAGGATTTGAACACTGAAGCTTTCTTT	CAISESQDLNTEAFF
TRBV5-6	TRBJ2-7	TRBD2	few	TGTGCCAGCAGCGGGGGGGTAGTGAACTCCTACGAGCAGTACTTC	CASSGGVVNSYEQYF
TRBV4-3	TRBJ2-2	-	few	TGCGCCAGCAGTAAAGGGTCTAGCGTGAACACCGGGGAGCTGTTTTTT	CASSKGSSVNTGELFF
TRBV10-1	TRBJ2-2	TRBD1	-	TGCGCCAGCAGCCCTGACAGGGGCGCCACCGGGGAGCTGTTTTTT	CASSPDRGATGELFF